This T cell receptor beta chain comes out of a study of cytomegalovirus exposure and HLA in healthy donors. The germline CDR1 and CDR2 sequences are SGHDT and YYEEEE. The J segment lost 3 bases and the V segment lost 3 bases, leaving 0 bases of the junction unmatched. This CDR3 is 13 amino acids long. Clones were read by immunoSEQ multiplex PCR, and TCRdb kept only the in-frame ones, dropping some. This sample has 220,000 or so clones; over 70% occur once, and the top ten carry roughly 13%. The source is a woman aged 30 to 39 in good health and CMV-seropositive. The chain has TRBV5-6 and TRBJ2-7, with 10 positions matching TRBD2. Sequencing was carried out using PBMCs. CDR3 DNA sequence: TGTGCCAGCAGCTGGACTAGCGGCTACGAGCAGTACTTC. It yields the protein CASSWTSGYEQYF.